The 18 T cell receptor beta chains below come from one sample, sequenced in a study of T-cell memory formation after mild COVID-19. In TCRdb, the 5' RACE reads were re-called with MiXCR into one record per CDR3 protein. This sample has around 440,000 distinct CDR3 sequences; 15% to 20% occur once, and the top ten carry over 9%. Sequencing was performed on PBMCs or a T cell subset sorted from them (not recorded which). These receptors came from an adult woman who had mild COVID-19 (a few samples of this study predate the infection). Cell type and time point are not known.

This chain joins TRBV12-3 or TRBV12-4 and TRBJ2-3; 12 bases agree with TRBD2. CDR3 size: 15 residues. V lost 5 bases, J lost 3 bases, and 3 bases stayed unmatched. As DNA, the CDR3 is TGTGCCAGCAGTACTGGGACTAGCGGGACAGATACGCAGTATTTT. Its translation is CASSTGTSGTDTQYF.

This clonotype was seen only a few times. The V gene is TRBV24-1, the J gene TRBJ2-1; D possibly corresponds to TRBD2 (5 bases). The CDR3 is 13 residues long. Trimming pared 5 bases from V and 3 bases from J, leaving 7 bases between. The germline CDR1 and CDR2 sequences are KGHDR and SFDVKD. The CDR3 sequence: CATSVGVYNEQFF. The CDR3 nucleotides are TGTGCCACCAGTGTCGGGGTCTACAATGAGCAGTTCTTC.

This clonotype was picked up a small number of times. The chain is built from TRBV6-6 and TRBJ1-6; D is possibly TRBD1 (5 bases). The germline CDR1 and CDR2 sequences are MNHNY and SVGAGI (reference sequence). This CDR3 is 14 amino acids long. Trimming removed 0 bases at V and 5 bases at J, with 5 bases between. DNA of the CDR3: TGTGCCAGCAGTTACTCAGGGGATAATTCACCCCTCCACTTT. Translation gives CASSYSGDNSPLHF.

The V gene is TRBV7-6, the J gene TRBJ1-1; 9 nucleotides match TRBD1. CDR1 is SGHVS and CDR2 is FNYEAQ in the germline V gene. The V segment lost 2 bases and the J segment 2 bases; nucleotides outside the gene matches: 12. This CDR3 contains 18 residues. In nucleotides, the CDR3 is TGTGCCAGCAGCTTACCAGAAGGACAGGGGAGGTTTAACACTGAAGCTTTCTTT. Amino acids: CASSLPEGQGRFNTEAFF. Combining the CDR3 with reference TRBV7-6 and TRBJ1-1 gives the whole variable domain GAGVSQSPRYKVTKRGQDVALRCDPISGHVSLYWYRQALGQGPEFLTYFNYEAQQDKSGLPNDRFSAERPEGSISTLTIQRTEQRDSAMYRCASSLPEGQGRFNTEAFFGQGTRLTVV.

The chain combines TRBV7-9 with TRBJ1-1; a possible D gene is TRBD1 (6 bases). The CDR3 loop spans 16 amino acids. Trimming cost V 3 bases and J 7 bases, with 21 bases left between them. Germline loops: CDR1 SEHNR, CDR2 FQNEAQ (reference sequence). CDR3 nucleotide sequence: TGTGCCAGCAGCTTTCGGGTGCTGGGGGCTATTAATGAAGCTTTCTTT. Translated, it gives CASSFRVLGAINEAFF. Using reference TRBV7-9 and TRBJ1-1 for the parts outside the CDR3, the full variable domain is DTGVSQNPRHKITKRGQNVTFRCDPISEHNRLYWYRQTLGQGPEFLTYFQNEAQLEKSRLLSDRFSAERPKGSFSTLEIQRTEQGDSAMYLCASSFRVLGAINEAFFGQGTRLTVV.

This sequence joins TRBV5-1 and TRBJ2-1; unclear D gene. The CDR3 contains 14 residues. Trimming shortened V by 0 bases and J by 13 bases, and 17 bases separated the two germline ends. CDR1 SGHRS and CDR2 YFSETQ come from the germline V gene. CDR3 in DNA: TGCGCCAGCAGCTTGGCCGGAATGAGACATTATCAGTTCTTC. Protein sequence: CASSLAGMRHYQFF.

This clonotype was seen repeatedly, ten times or more. The rearrangement uses TRBV20-1 and TRBJ2-1, with 8 bases that match TRBD1. Germline CDR1 reads DFQATT; CDR2 reads SNEGSKA (reference sequence). The CDR3 totals 13 residues. V lost 5 bases to trimming and J lost 2 bases; unmatched junction nucleotides: 2. CDR3 DNA: TGCAGTGCTGACAGGGGACCCTACAATGAGCAGTTCTTC. It encodes CSADRGPYNEQFF.

V and J are TRBV6-6 and TRBJ2-3; TRBD1 aligns across 7 bases. Germline values: CDR1 MNHNY, CDR2 SVGAGI (reference sequence). The CDR3 is made up of 14 amino acids. After removal of 6 bases from V and 3 bases from J, the junction contained 6 bases not matched to a gene. The CDR3 region has the DNA TGTGCCAGCAGCACGGGACAGTCGACAGATACGCAGTATTTT. This codes for CASSTGQSTDTQYF.

The rearrangement joins TRBV9 to TRBJ2-1; TRBD2 aligns across 8 bases. The CDR3 covers 16 residues. Germline trimming cut 3 bases from V and 9 bases from J; bases unmatched to any gene: 14. CDR1 SGDLS and CDR2 YYNGEE come from the germline V gene. CDR3 sequence: CASSAQGGKRGGEQFF. CDR3 in DNA: TGTGCCAGCAGCGCCCAAGGTGGGAAACGGGGGGGTGAGCAGTTCTTC.

This clonotype was seen a few times. The chain recombines TRBV20-1 with TRBJ2-5; perhaps TRBD2 as D (6 bases). V was clipped by 1 base and J by 4 bases, with 13 bases between them. CDR3 length equals 14 residues. Germline CDR1 is DFQATT and CDR2 is SNEGSKA (reference sequence). CDR3 sequence: CSARGVAGRETQYF. For the CDR3, the DNA is TGCAGTGCTAGAGGGGTGGCCGGGAGAGAGACCCAGTACTTC.

This clonotype was seen repeatedly, ten times or more. One end of the junction fails to match germline, which may point to a read error. The chain combines TRBV7-7 with TRBJ2-2, with D unclear. Germline V gene lookup returns CDR1 SSHAT and CDR2 FNYEAQ (reference sequence). The length of the CDR3 is 15 residues. The CDR3, as DNA: TGTGCTAGCAGCCCGCACCGACCTGGCACCGGGGAGCTGTTTTTT. Protein product: CASSPHRPGTGELFF.

This sequence joins TRBV7-9 and TRBJ2-1; D not resolved. The V and J ends lost 5 bases and 5 bases respectively, with 13 bases between them. The CDR3 has 14 residues. Germline assignment: CDR1 SEHNR and CDR2 FQNEAQ (reference sequence). The CDR3 reads CASSPPSPNNEQFF. The CDR3, as DNA: TGTGCCAGCAGCCCTCCATCGCCCAACAATGAGCAGTTCTTC.

V and J are TRBV6-5 and TRBJ1-1; tentative D call: TRBD1 (5 bases). Germline CDR1 reads MNHEY; CDR2 reads SVGAGI. V was shortened by 2 bases and J by 1 base, with 8 bases between the two germline ends. CDR3 length equals 14 residues. CDR3 DNA: TGTGCCAGCAGTTACCAGGGATCGAACACTGAAGCTTTCTTT. This translates into CASSYQGSNTEAFF.

This clonotype was observed many times. The chain has TRBV4-1 and TRBJ2-1; D is undetermined. CDR3 length: 14 amino acids. The germline gives CDR1 MGHRA, CDR2 YSYEKL. The V end lost 3 bases, the J end lost 3 bases, and 9 bases lay between the germline ends. In DNA, the CDR3 is TGCGCCAGCAGCCAGGGTCCTGGCTACAATGAGCAGTTCTTC. Its protein product is CASSQGPGYNEQFF.

This clonotype was picked up a small number of times. At one end the junction does not follow the germline gene, possibly because of a read error. This chain joins TRBV4-3 and TRBJ2-5; TRBD1 matches 7 bases. In germline, CDR1 is LGHNA, CDR2 YSLEER. The CDR3 loop spans 13 amino acids. CDR3 residues: CASSEDREETQYF. CDR3 bases: TGCGCCAGCAGCGAAGACAGGGAGGAGACCCAGTACTTC.

The rearrangement links TRBV20-1 to TRBJ2-1; D may match TRBD1 or TRBD2 (7 bases each). Trimming took off 0 bases at V and 9 bases at J, with 18 bases between the two ends. CDR1 DFQATT and CDR2 SNEGSKA come from the germline V gene (reference sequence). The CDR3 sequence is 15 residues long. CDR3 coding DNA: TGCAGTGCTAGAGATCAGGGGGGGGGTTGGGGTGAGCAGTTCTTC. Protein product: CSARDQGGGWGEQFF.

This clonotype was recorded at least ten times. The rearrangement links TRBV7-9 to TRBJ2-3, with D perhaps matching TRBD1 or TRBD2 (5 bases each). The CDR3 is 16 amino acids. CDR1 is SEHNR, CDR2 FQNEAQ, per germline (reference sequence). V was pared by 5 bases and J by 6 bases, with 21 bases between. CDR3 nucleotide sequence: TGTGCCAGCAGCCCGTCGGGGCTACGGCTCCCCGATACGCAGTATTTT. Translating it yields CASSPSGLRLPDTQYF.

In this sample, this clonotype turned up once. The rearrangement links TRBV20-1 to TRBJ2-5; D gene unclear. V was trimmed by 1 base and J by 8 bases, leaving 14 bases between them. This CDR3 spans 13 amino acids. Looked up from germline, CDR1 is DFQATT and CDR2 is SNEGSKA (reference sequence). This CDR3 reads CSARGGASGTQYF. As DNA, the CDR3 is TGCAGTGCTAGAGGGGGTGCCTCAGGAACCCAGTACTTC.